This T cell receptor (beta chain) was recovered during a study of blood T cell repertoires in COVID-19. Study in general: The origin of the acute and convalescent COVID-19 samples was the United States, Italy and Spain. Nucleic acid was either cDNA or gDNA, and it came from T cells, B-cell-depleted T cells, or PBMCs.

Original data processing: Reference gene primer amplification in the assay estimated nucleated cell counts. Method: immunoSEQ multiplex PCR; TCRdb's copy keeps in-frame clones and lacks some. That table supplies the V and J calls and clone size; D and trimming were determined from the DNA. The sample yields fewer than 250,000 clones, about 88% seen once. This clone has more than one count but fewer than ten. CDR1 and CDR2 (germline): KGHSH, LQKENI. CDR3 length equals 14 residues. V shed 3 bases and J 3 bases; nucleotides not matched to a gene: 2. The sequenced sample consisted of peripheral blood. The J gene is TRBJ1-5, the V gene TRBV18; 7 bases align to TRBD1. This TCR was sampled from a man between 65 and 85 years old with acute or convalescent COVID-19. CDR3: CASSPTGNNQPQHF. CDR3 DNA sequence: TGTGCCAGCTCACCGACAGGGAACAATCAGCCCCAGCATTTT.